The following is a T cell receptor beta chain sequence with its context. This specimen belongs to a study of blood T cell repertoires in COVID-19. Study in general: Acute and convalescent COVID-19 samples came from the United States, Italy and Spain. PBMCs, B-cell-depleted T cells, or T cells provided the cDNA or gDNA that made up the material.

In the original processing: How many nucleated cells were present was estimated from reference gene primer amplification. Assay used: immunoSEQ multiplex PCR; TCRdb lists only in-frame clones, some missing. That table furnishes V, J and clone size, whereas the DNA furnished D and trimming. This table has about 23,000 clones, roughly 80% appearing once. The germline V and J ends were trimmed by 4 bases and 7 bases, with 10 bases remaining between them. Germline V gene lookup returns CDR1 GTSNPN and CDR2 SVGIG (reference sequence). The CDR3 contains 11 residues. Sequenced input: peripheral blood. The TCR comes from a man in his 70s with acute or convalescent COVID-19. V usage is TRBV30 and J usage is TRBJ1-2; D unresolved. CDR3 in amino acids: CAWKEVAGYTF. In nucleotides, the CDR3 is TGTGCCTGGAAGGAGGTCGCTGGCTACACCTTC.